The rows below give T cell receptor beta chains drawn from one sample of a study of blood T cell repertoires in COVID-19. Sequencing used immunoSEQ multiplex PCR; TCRdb keeps in-frame clones, though not all of them. The sample consists of approximately 56,000 clones, about 81% of them appearing once. The sample comprised peripheral blood. Receptor source: a woman older than 75 with COVID-19, enrolled during active disease. CDR3s leave out the opening cysteine and the closing phenylalanine or tryptophan. The D gene is left open where the match is weak.

CDR3 protein: ASSLARTGGTNEKLF
D gene: TRBD1
V gene: TRBV11-2

CDR3 protein: ASSLEAADTQY
D gene: .
V gene: TRBV7-7

CDR3 protein: ASSLGTSDYNEQF
D gene: TRBD2
V gene: TRBV5-8

CDR3 protein: ASSDGTSGGYEQY
D gene: TRBD2
V gene: TRBV4-2

CDR3 protein: ASSQGGLAVLYEQY
D gene: TRBD2
V gene: TRBV3-1/TRBV3-2

CDR3 protein: ASSYLGQTFNEQF
D gene: .
V gene: TRBV6-2/TRBV6-3

CDR3 protein: ASSPPGLAGVTGELF
D gene: TRBD2
V gene: TRBV11-2

CDR3 protein: ASSPLGEGYGYT
D gene: .
V gene: TRBV18

CDR3 protein: ASSLAQTQY
D gene: .
V gene: TRBV5-1

CDR3 protein: ASSPPGTSGRGTGELF
D gene: TRBD2
V gene: TRBV6-2/TRBV6-3

CDR3 protein: ASSRGGTGGASGNTIY
D gene: TRBD1
V gene: TRBV11-3

CDR3 protein: ASRGTGTDTQY
D gene: TRBD1
V gene: TRBV6-6

CDR3 protein: ASSLRRTGTQY
D gene: .
V gene: TRBV7-9

CDR3 protein: ASSQGQGEEPLH
D gene: TRBD1
V gene: TRBV4-2

CDR3 protein: ASRLAGLAGENIQY
D gene: TRBD2
V gene: TRBV6-6

CDR3 protein: ASSWGQGSDEQF
D gene: TRBD1
V gene: TRBV7-3

CDR3 protein: ASSLGTSGRLREQY
D gene: TRBD2
V gene: TRBV7-9

CDR3 protein: ASSGGPYEQY
D gene: TRBD1
V gene: TRBV3-1/TRBV3-2

CDR3 protein: ASGTSGYNEQF
D gene: TRBD2
V gene: TRBV5-1

CDR3 protein: ASRDSRVLPLYNEQF
D gene: .
V gene: TRBV27

CDR3 protein: ASSQRGLSGNTIY
D gene: TRBD1
V gene: TRBV3-1/TRBV3-2

CDR3 protein: SVALGVGEQY
D gene: .
V gene: TRBV29-1

CDR3 protein: ASGLIGRSYGYT
D gene: .
V gene: TRBV12-5

CDR3 protein: ASSRDRVNEQY
D gene: TRBD1
V gene: TRBV3-1/TRBV3-2

CDR3 protein: ASSIQTSYEQY
D gene: .
V gene: TRBV19

CDR3 protein: ASSPSPGGIYGYT
D gene: .
V gene: TRBV4-1

CDR3 protein: ASSLAAGGETQY
D gene: TRBD2
V gene: TRBV7-3

CDR3 protein: ASSAGENTEAF
D gene: .
V gene: TRBV18

CDR3 protein: ASKEGARGNQPQH
D gene: .
V gene: TRBV19

CDR3 protein: ASSHRIAVTGELF
D gene: .
V gene: TRBV3-1/TRBV3-2

CDR3 protein: ASSRDRGNNEQF
D gene: TRBD1
V gene: TRBV7-3

CDR3 protein: ASSVEQGMDEQY
D gene: TRBD1
V gene: TRBV9

CDR3 protein: ASSPIAGNQPQH
D gene: .
V gene: TRBV18

CDR3 protein: ASAKGPGLAGYNEQF
D gene: TRBD2
V gene: TRBV5-4

CDR3 protein: ASTLRGGSGNTIY
D gene: .
V gene: TRBV6-5

CDR3 protein: AFSPGTGYSYEQY
D gene: TRBD1
V gene: TRBV30

CDR3 protein: ATSDKRTSGSDNEQF
D gene: TRBD2
V gene: TRBV24-1

CDR3 protein: ASSVRLGGELF
D gene: .
V gene: TRBV2

CDR3 protein: ASKDLGGAGELF
D gene: .
V gene: TRBV19

CDR3 protein: ASSLTKTGVNTEAF
D gene: TRBD1
V gene: TRBV16

CDR3 protein: ASSFGLGAFGNTIY
D gene: .
V gene: TRBV7-9

CDR3 protein: ASSVAWESSYEQY
D gene: .
V gene: TRBV7-2

CDR3 protein: ASSPPGQGIYGYT
D gene: TRBD1
V gene: TRBV6-5

CDR3 protein: ASSLVLVNEQF
D gene: .
V gene: TRBV7-8

CDR3 protein: SVEGQVYGYT
D gene: .
V gene: TRBV29-1

CDR3 protein: ASSVFSEASNEQF
D gene: .
V gene: TRBV9

CDR3 protein: ASKPSGSFHEQY
D gene: TRBD2
V gene: TRBV14

CDR3 protein: ASSQWGMRTGRNEQF
D gene: TRBD1
V gene: TRBV27

CDR3 protein: ASSIVASTDTQY
D gene: .
V gene: TRBV19

CDR3 protein: ASSQDGQAETQY
D gene: .
V gene: TRBV4-1

CDR3 protein: ASSLATGSYEQY
D gene: .
V gene: TRBV5-1

CDR3 protein: ASSPRVAGELF
D gene: .
V gene: TRBV19

CDR3 protein: ASSYLGGAQPQH
D gene: .
V gene: TRBV6-2/TRBV6-3

CDR3 protein: ASSTPFLLAGGPSETQY
D gene: TRBD2
V gene: TRBV6-2/TRBV6-3

CDR3 protein: ASSGGHSSGANVLT
D gene: .
V gene: TRBV5-1

CDR3 protein: ASRERLAGGDEQF
D gene: TRBD2
V gene: TRBV2

CDR3 protein: ASSQDGLADSYEQY
D gene: TRBD2
V gene: TRBV4-2

CDR3 protein: ASSSTGHNYEQY
D gene: .
V gene: TRBV11-1